A single sample gave rise to the 21 T cell receptor beta chains below, sequenced in a study of T cells in localized non-small cell lung cancer. Assay used: immunoSEQ multiplex PCR; TCRdb lists only in-frame clones, some missing. The sample lists over 50,000 clones, roughly nine tenths seen once, with under 2% in the top ten. Sequenced here: peripheral blood, sampled before any cancer treatment. The receptors originated from a woman aged 40-70 years with stage I lung adenocarcinoma.

V usage is TRBV19 and J usage is TRBJ1-1; the D gene is possibly TRBD1 (5 bases). V was clipped by 2 bases and J by 0 bases, with 10 bases between them. The CDR3 sequence is 15 residues long. Germline lookup yields CDR1 LNHDA and CDR2 SQIVND (reference sequence). This CDR3 is CASSIIGDLNTEAFF. In nucleotides, the CDR3 is TGTGCCAGTAGTATAATCGGGGACTTGAACACTGAAGCTTTCTTT. Full variable domain (outside the CDR3, taken from reference TRBV19 and TRBJ1-1): DGGITQSPKYLFRKEGQNVTLSCEQNLNHDAMYWYRQDPGQGLRLIYYSQIVNDFQKGDIAEGYSVSREKKESFPLTVTSAQKNPTAFYLCASSIIGDLNTEAFFGQGTRLTVV.

The chain carries TRBV5-8 and TRBJ2-2, with TRBD2 identical over 13 bases. V was clipped by 1 base and J by 1 base; unmatched bases: 4. Germline V gene lookup returns CDR1 SGHTS and CDR2 YDEGEE. The CDR3 consists of 18 residues. DNA of the CDR3: TGTGCCAGCAGCTTGACTAGCGGGAGGGCCGGGAACACCGGGGAGCTGTTTTTT. Protein: CASSLTSGRAGNTGELFF.

The J gene is TRBJ1-2, the V gene TRBV7-2; D uncertain. The CDR3 covers 13 residues. Germline-derived CDR1 and CDR2 are SGHTA and FQGNSA. V was trimmed by 3 bases and J by 8 bases, leaving 13 bases between them. The CDR3 protein is CASSFYVGEGYTF. The CDR3 nucleotides read TGTGCCAGCAGCTTTTATGTAGGAGAGGGCTACACCTTC.

The CDR3 coding sequence is TGTGCCAGCAGCTTAGAGGGGTGGAATGGCTACACCTTC. It encodes CASSLEGWNGYTF. The chain carries TRBV7-9 and TRBJ1-2, with D possibly being TRBD1 (5 bases). With 1 base removed from V and 6 bases from J, the gap between germline ends came to 9 bases. The CDR3 spans 13 residues. In germline, CDR1 is SEHNR, CDR2 FQNEAQ (reference sequence).

The J gene is TRBJ2-7, the V gene TRBV19; 8 nucleotides match TRBD1. In germline, CDR1 is LNHDA, CDR2 SQIVND (reference sequence). J was trimmed by 5 bases and V by 2 bases; bases with no gene match: 5. The CDR3 length is 14 residues. CDR3 coding DNA: TGTGCCAGTAGTATACAGGGGGCAAGAAACGAGCAGTACTTC. It codes for CASSIQGARNEQYF. The variable domain in full, with the rest retrieved from reference TRBV19 and TRBJ2-7, is DGGITQSPKYLFRKEGQNVTLSCEQNLNHDAMYWYRQDPGQGLRLIYYSQIVNDFQKGDIAEGYSVSREKKESFPLTVTSAQKNPTAFYLCASSIQGARNEQYFGPGTRLTVT.

The V and J genes are TRBV5-1 and TRBJ1-3; D perhaps matches TRBD1 (5 bases). V was clipped by 0 bases and J by 4 bases, with 11 bases between them. CDR1 SGHRS and CDR2 YFSETQ come from the germline V gene. The CDR3 extends over 15 amino acids. CDR3 sequence reads: CASSLGGRGGNTIYF. CDR3 coding DNA: TGCGCCAGCAGCTTGGGGGGACGAGGGGGAAACACCATATATTTT.

This clone is a singleton in its sample. The CDR3 nucleotides are TGTGCCAGCAGTGCTGCGCCCAACACCGGGGAGCTGTTTTTT. Translation: CASSAAPNTGELFF. V usage is TRBV2 and J usage is TRBJ2-2; D uncertain. From germline, CDR1 is SNHLY and CDR2 FYNNEI. The CDR3 spans 14 residues. V gave up 4 bases and J gave up 2 bases, with 8 bases separating them.

The CDR3 DNA reads TGTGCCAGCAGACCGGGGACAGTAGGAAACACCATATATTTT. It specifies CASRPGTVGNTIYF. V gene TRBV7-9 combines with J gene TRBJ1-3, with 7 bases that match TRBD1. The CDR3 length is 14 residues. The V gene's germline CDR1 is SEHNR and CDR2 FQNEAQ (reference sequence). The V segment lost 6 bases and the J segment 4 bases; nucleotides outside the gene matches: 6.

The chain uses TRBV5-1 and TRBJ2-3; 8 bases fit TRBD2. This CDR3 has 15 amino acids. With 2 bases clipped from V and 0 bases from J, the junction kept 2 bases outside the gene matches. Germline V gene lookup returns CDR1 SGHRS and CDR2 YFSETQ. As DNA, the CDR3 is TGCGCCAGCAGCTTCACTAGCGGCAGCACAGATACGCAGTATTTT. This encodes CASSFTSGSTDTQYF.

The chain couples TRBV18 to TRBJ1-2; 7 nucleotides line up with TRBD1. Germline CDR1 reads KGHSH; CDR2 reads LQKENI. The CDR3 covers 15 residues. V lost 3 bases and J lost 4; bases outside the gene matches: 8. The CDR3 DNA reads TGTGCCAGCTCACCGTACACAGGGGAGAGCTATGGCTACACCTTC. It specifies CASSPYTGESYGYTF.

The V gene is TRBV2, the J gene TRBJ1-6, with a weak D call TRBD1 (5 bases). Germline V gene sequence: CDR1 SNHLY, CDR2 FYNNEI. The length of the CDR3 is 14 residues. Between the trimmed V and J ends, which lost 4 bases and 11 bases, there was a span of 15 bases. The CDR3 nucleotides are TGTGCCAGCAGTGTCGATGGTCGACAGACACCCCTCCACTTT. Translating gives CASSVDGRQTPLHF. The full variable domain, its missing parts supplied by reference TRBV2 and TRBJ1-6, is EPEVTQTPSHQVTQMGQEVILRCVPISNHLYFYWYRQILGQKVEFLVSFYNNEISEKSEIFDDQFSVERPDGSNFTLKIRSTKLEDSAMYFCASSVDGRQTPLHFGNGTRLTVT.

The V gene is TRBV6-7, the J gene TRBJ2-1, with 7 bases identical to TRBD1. TRBV6-7 is placed among ORFs of uncertain function. The CDR3 has 16 residues. V lost 8 bases and J lost 8; bases outside the gene matches: 18. The CDR3 reads CASPEDRDKCRDEQFF. CDR3 bases: TGTGCCAGCCCCGAAGACAGGGATAAGTGCAGGGATGAGCAGTTCTTC.

The chain links TRBV28 to TRBJ1-1; D may be TRBD1 (6 bases). Germline CDR1 reads MDHEN; CDR2 reads SYDVKM. V lost 7 bases and J 10 bases, leaving 19 bases between the germline ends. The CDR3 runs 13 residues. As DNA, the CDR3 is TGTGCCAGCACCTCTGGGGGGGGGCTATCAGCTTTCTTT. Encoded protein: CASTSGGGLSAFF.

The gene calls are TRBV4-3 and TRBJ2-1, with 9 positions matching TRBD2. V was pared by 1 base and J by 7 bases, with 8 bases of the junction left unmatched. CDR1 is LGHNA, CDR2 YSLEER, per germline. The CDR3 consists of 16 residues. CDR3 amino acids: CASSQGAGGRVNEQFF. CDR3 DNA sequence: TGCGCCAGCAGCCAAGGCGCAGGCGGGAGGGTGAATGAGCAGTTCTTC.

This chain joins TRBV5-4 and TRBJ2-5, with D maybe TRBD2 (5 bases). The CDR3 loop spans 12 amino acids. CDR1 is SGHNT, CDR2 YYREEE, per germline (reference sequence). The V end lost 2 bases, the J end lost 7 bases, and 9 bases lay between the germline ends. CDR3 in DNA: TGTGCCAGCAGCTTAGCCGCGGGGACCCAGTACTTC. The encoded protein is CASSLAAGTQYF.

The chain uses TRBV7-8 and TRBJ2-1, with 9 bases aligning to TRBD1. Trimming cost V 5 bases and J 10 bases; bases outside gene matches: 12. Germline values: CDR1 SGHVS, CDR2 FQNEAQ. CDR3 length: 15 amino acids. CDR3: CASSPITGGLGEQFF. Here the CDR3 DNA reads TGTGCCAGCAGCCCGATAACAGGGGGCTTAGGGGAGCAGTTCTTC.

This clone was recorded once. The chain is built from TRBV7-2 and TRBJ1-2, with TRBD1 matching over 7 bases. Trimming removed 2 bases from V and 8 bases from J; junction bases left unmatched: 8. This CDR3 spans 14 amino acids. Germline lookup yields CDR1 SGHTA and CDR2 FQGNSA. The DNA of the CDR3 is TGTGCCAGCAGCTTAATGGTCGGGACAGAGGGCTACACCTTC. Protein sequence: CASSLMVGTEGYTF. Supplemented by reference TRBV7-2 and TRBJ1-2, the full variable domain reads GAGVSQSPSNKVTEKGKDVELRCDPISGHTALYWYRQSLGQGLEFLIYFQGNSAPDKSGLPSDRFSAERTGGSVSTLTIQRTQQEDSAVYLCASSLMVGTEGYTFGSGTRLTVV.

The genes are TRBV7-9 and TRBJ2-7; the D gene is possibly TRBD2 (6 bases). The germline gives CDR1 SEHNR, CDR2 FQNEAQ (reference sequence). V was clipped by 5 bases and J by 7 bases, with 18 bases between them. CDR3 size: 14 residues. The CDR3 bases are TGTGCCAGCAGCCCCGGTCTCGGGAGTTGGGAGCAGTACTTC. It yields the protein CASSPGLGSWEQYF.

The J gene is TRBJ2-5, the V gene TRBV7-9; the match to TRBD2 covers 14 bases. The CDR3 extends over 17 amino acids. Germline V gene sequence: CDR1 SEHNR, CDR2 FQNEAQ (reference sequence). V dropped 1 base and J dropped 5; count of bases not matched to a gene: 6. The CDR3 nucleotides read TGTGCCAGCAGCTTAGGGGGGACTAGCGGGAGTGATGAGACCCAGTACTTC. It encodes CASSLGGTSGSDETQYF.

The chain is built from TRBV11-3 and TRBJ2-5; D not resolved. Germline assignment: CDR1 SGHNT and CDR2 YENEEA. V was trimmed by 5 bases and J by 1 base, leaving 8 bases between them. This CDR3 has 13 amino acids. CDR3 sequence reads: CASSPGPQETQYF. The DNA of the CDR3 is TGTGCCAGCAGCCCCGGGCCCCAAGAGACCCAGTACTTC.

The rearrangement joins TRBV7-2 to TRBJ2-7; 7 bases map to TRBD2. CDR1 and CDR2 (germline): SGHTA, FQGNSA. V shed 3 bases, J shed 4 bases, and the junction held 3 bases outside the gene matches. This CDR3 has 13 residues. CDR3 sequence: CASSFEGGYEQYF. CDR3 bases: TGTGCCAGCAGCTTTGAGGGAGGGTACGAGCAGTACTTC.